This passage covers 10 T cell receptor beta chains from one sample sequenced in a study of Tregs in tolerant kidney transplant recipients. FACS sorting followed a 6-day coculture of CFSE-labeled recipient PBMCs with irradiated graft donor PBMCs. For these TCRs, the target antigens are not known. Here immunoSEQ multiplex PCR was the method, and the copy in TCRdb shows in-frame clones only, minus some. The table lists thousands of clones, about 32% of them singletons. Sequenced here: CD8+ T cells from blood cultured with allogeneic cells, sampled before the transplant. The source of these receptors is a human patient who received a combined kidney and bone marrow transplant.

The chain uses TRBV7-9 and TRBJ2-3, with 8 positions matching TRBD2. The CDR3 loop spans 16 amino acids. Per germline, CDR1 SEHNR and CDR2 FQNEAQ (reference sequence). The V and J ends lost 2 bases and 4 bases, in that order; junction bases with no gene match: 8. The CDR3 region is CASSLSPGGASDTQYF. The CDR3 nucleotides are TGTGCCAGCAGCTTATCCCCGGGGGGGGCGTCAGATACGCAGTATTTT.

The sample holds one count of this clone. This chain joins TRBV7-9 and TRBJ1-1; D gene unclear. The CDR3 totals 16 residues. Germline-derived CDR1 and CDR2 are SEHNR and FQNEAQ (reference sequence). The V end was cut by 1 base, the J end by 1 base, with 13 bases between. The CDR3 loop is CASSLVGRSPNTEAFF. CDR3 bases: TGTGCCAGCAGCTTAGTAGGCAGGTCCCCGAACACTGAAGCTTTCTTT.

This chain uses TRBV5-4 with TRBJ1-1; no clear D gene. The CDR3 has 14 amino acids. Trimming removed 4 bases at V and 8 bases at J, with 18 bases between. CDR1 and CDR2 from the germline V gene are SGHNT and YYREEE (reference sequence). The CDR3 DNA reads as TGTGCCAGCAGCCAAGCGGAGAGGATGGAAGAAGCTTTCTTT. It yields the protein CASSQAERMEEAFF.

As to this clone: Other DNA sequences in the sample encode the same CDR3. The rearrangement uses TRBV27 and TRBJ2-3; 11 bases line up with TRBD2. CDR1 MNHEY and CDR2 SMNVEV come from the germline V gene (reference sequence). V gave up 2 bases and J gave up 1 base; unmatched junction bases: 2. This CDR3 region has 16 residues. As DNA, the CDR3 is TGTGCCAGCAGTTTACTACTAGCGGGGGGCACAGATACGCAGTATTTT. Its protein is CASSLLLAGGTDTQYF.

This clone is medium-sized. The rearrangement links TRBV10-2 to TRBJ1-2; TRBD1 is a possible D gene (6 bases). Trimming removed 7 bases at V and 7 bases at J, with 22 bases between. The CDR3 has 15 residues. Germline CDR1 reads WSHSY; CDR2 reads SAAADI. CDR3 region: CASTPWGGGDGGYTF. DNA for the CDR3: TGCGCCAGCACCCCCTGGGGGGGCGGGGATGGTGGCTACACCTTC.

The table lists this clone with a few counts. A much larger clone is a single base away; this may be a read error. The identical CDR3 is also encoded by other nucleotide sequences in the sample. The chain has TRBV27 and TRBJ1-6; D is unclear. Germline CDR1 and CDR2: MNHEY and SMNVEV (reference sequence). The CDR3 extends over 13 amino acids. In DNA form, the CDR3 reads TGTGCCAGCAGTTTGAGGTATAATTCTCCCCTCCACTTT. As protein: CASSLRYNSPLHF.

The genes are TRBV18 and TRBJ2-1; no definite D call. Germline V gene lookup returns CDR1 KGHSH and CDR2 LQKENI. The CDR3 spans 14 residues. With 1 base removed from V and 3 bases from J, the gap between germline ends came to 7 bases. CDR3 sequence reads: CASSPRSRYNEQFF. The CDR3 DNA follows: TGTGCCAGCTCACCACGGAGCCGCTACAATGAGCAGTTCTTC.

The chain has TRBV27 and TRBJ1-6; the D is unclear. CDR1 and CDR2 (germline): MNHEY, SMNVEV (reference sequence). Trimming removed 2 bases from V and 9 bases from J, with 11 bases in between. The CDR3 totals 14 residues. The CDR3 sequence is CASSLEAGGSPLHF. The CDR3 DNA reads TGTGCCAGCAGTTTAGAAGCAGGAGGTTCACCCCTCCACTTT.

The chain is built from TRBV4-2 and TRBJ1-5; D is perhaps TRBD1 (5 bases). V was pared by 1 base and J by 6 bases, with 16 bases between. The CDR3 is 16 residues long. Per the germline V gene, CDR1 is LGHNA and CDR2 is YNFKEQ. For the CDR3, the DNA is TGTGCCAGCAGCCAAGTATGGGTCAGGGAGGGTCAGCCCCAGCATTTT. Its protein product is CASSQVWVREGQPQHF.

This sequence joins TRBV11-2 and TRBJ2-5, with a possible D match to TRBD2 (6 bases). The V gene lost 2 bases and the J gene lost 2 bases, with 15 bases spanning the gap. CDR1 is SGHAT and CDR2 is FQNNGV in the germline V gene. The CDR3 spans 16 residues. The DNA for the CDR3 is TGTGCCAGCAGCTTACTCATTGCGGGGAAACAAGAGACCCAGTACTTC. Amino acid sequence: CASSLLIAGKQETQYF.